This T cell receptor (beta chain) was profiled in a study of cytomegalovirus exposure and HLA in healthy donors. Turning to the study itself: Genotyping showed less than 85% of roughly 390 donors falling in the Caucasian-associated ancestry cluster. Study-wide points: Exclusion as indistinguishable affected some V segments, including TRBV6-2 and TRBV6-3.

The PCR made use of 60 Vbeta and 13 Jbeta primers. The method was immunoSEQ multiplex PCR; TCRdb's version includes in-frame clones alone and lacks a portion of them. In all, the sample yields some 55,000 clones. In regard to this clone: The antigen remains undetermined.

The CDR3 extends over 17 amino acids. The germline V gene has CDR1 SEHNR and CDR2 FQNEAQ (reference sequence). J gave up 1 base and V 4 bases, and 12 bases lay outside the gene matches. Source material: PBMCs. The sequence was collected from a woman aged 40 to 50 in good health and CMV-seronegative. The chain links TRBV7-9 to TRBJ2-7, with TRBD1 matching over 8 bases. CDR3 bases: TGTGCCAGCAGCTCCTCCGCGGCGGACAGGGTGTCCTACGAGCAGTACTTC. Its protein product is CASSSSAADRVSYEQYF.